This TCR beta chain was captured by sequencing in a study of Graves' ophthalmopathy and Graves' hyperthyroidism. It was on clinical symptoms, serum thyroxine, TRAb, thyroid ultrasound and orbital computed tomography that diagnosis relied. From fresh peripheral blood, approximately 10 ml in volume, the PBMCs were obtained. Germline-derived CDR1 and CDR2 are SGHTA and FQGNSA. Trimming took off 5 bases at V and 0 bases at J, with 17 bases between the two ends. This CDR3 comprises 16 residues. As regards this clonotype: The antigen remains undetermined.

CDR3 regions of TCR beta were amplified from RNA transcripts. HTBI primers were used in a first-round RT-PCR, which preceded a second-round multiplex PCR. Each CDR3 protein gets one entry after TCRdb re-called the multiplex PCR reads with MiXCR. The table includes 650,000 to 800,000 distinct CDR3 sequences, just over 40% detected once. Study outcomes and limitations: Blood also carried most expanded thyroid clonotypes exceeding 0.001 frequency.

Sample: peripheral blood. The clonotype comes from an adult man with Graves' ophthalmopathy. This rearrangement joins TRBV7-2 to TRBJ2-7; the D is unclear. The CDR3 region has the DNA TGTGCCAGCAGCCCACGAGTAACGGAGAGCTCCTACGAGCAGTACTTC. It yields the protein CASSPRVTESSYEQYF.